One and the same sample provided the 8 T cell receptor beta chains below, sequenced in a study of cytomegalovirus exposure and HLA in healthy donors. The PCR contained 60 Vbeta and 13 Jbeta primers. Sequencing used immunoSEQ multiplex PCR; TCRdb keeps in-frame clones, though not all of them. The sample lists 150,000 to 180,000 clones; around 81% were seen once. The sequencing input was PBMCs. These receptors were collected from a woman aged 35 to 49 in good health and CMV-seropositive.

The chain employs TRBV10-3 and TRBJ2-7; tentative D call: TRBD1 (6 bases). Trimming left V 3 bases short and J 3 bases short, with 12 bases between. This CDR3 region has 14 residues. Looked up from germline, CDR1 is ENHRY and CDR2 is SYGVKD. This CDR3 reads CAISERQENYEQYF. Written as DNA, the CDR3 is TGTGCCATCAGTGAAAGACAGGAGAACTACGAGCAGTACTTC.

This clone has only a few counts. Other DNA sequences in the same sample also yield this CDR3. The V gene is TRBV5-1, the J gene TRBJ2-7; the match to TRBD2 covers 7 bases. With 3 bases clipped from V and 2 bases from J, the junction kept 5 bases outside the gene matches. The germline CDR1 and CDR2 sequences are SGHRS and YFSETQ. The CDR3 runs to 14 residues. The CDR3 loop is CASSYSSGTYEQYF. In DNA, the CDR3 is TGCGCCAGCAGCTATTCTAGCGGTACCTACGAGCAGTACTTC.

Only one count was recorded for this clone. The chain recombines TRBV7-9 with TRBJ2-1, with TRBD2 identical over 8 bases. There are 13 residues in the CDR3. Germline trimming cut 4 bases from V and 10 bases from J; bases unmatched to any gene: 6. Germline V CDR1 and CDR2: SEHNR, FQNEAQ (reference sequence). CDR3 sequence (DNA): TGTGCCAGCAGCTCCGGGGAGCGGGGGGAGCAGTTCTTC. This gives the protein CASSSGERGEQFF.

The chain is built from TRBV7-9 and TRBJ1-3, with D maybe TRBD1 (5 bases). The CDR3 consists of 18 residues. The V end was cut by 5 bases, the J end by 0 bases, with 20 bases between. Germline CDR1 is SEHNR and CDR2 is FQNEAQ (reference sequence). The CDR3 DNA sequence: TGTGCCAGCAGCGACCTCCCACCGGGGGTACACTCTGGAAACACCATATATTTT. This encodes CASSDLPPGVHSGNTIYF.

This chain joins TRBV11-2 and TRBJ1-1; D remains ambiguous. Germline CDR1 is SGHAT and CDR2 is FQNNGV. This CDR3 region has 11 residues. V gave up 3 bases and J gave up 6 bases, with 5 bases separating them. In nucleotides, the CDR3 is TGTGCCAGCAGCTTTGAGTCTGAAGCTTTCTTT. Encoded protein: CASSFESEAFF.

Only a few counts were recorded for this clone. The chain is built from TRBV19 and TRBJ2-2; maybe TRBD2 (5 bases). CDR3 size: 15 residues. The germline V and J ends were trimmed by 3 bases and 3 bases, with 11 bases remaining between them. The germline V gene encodes CDR1 LNHDA and CDR2 SQIVND (reference sequence). For the CDR3, the DNA is TGTGCCAGTAGTATCGGGGTTAGAGACACCGGGGAGCTGTTTTTT. This encodes CASSIGVRDTGELFF.

This clone was detected only once. The rearrangement links TRBV28 to TRBJ1-5, with 8 bases that match TRBD1. Germline lookup yields CDR1 MDHEN and CDR2 SYDVKM. With V trimmed by 6 bases and J by 4 bases, 8 bases remained unmatched. The CDR3 contains 15 residues. CDR3 amino acids: CASRTLGQGNQPQHF. CDR3 nucleotides: TGTGCCAGCAGGACCCTAGGACAGGGTAATCAGCCCCAGCATTTT.

A single count supports this clone. The CDR3 DNA reads as TGCGCCAGCAGCTTGGGAGGGTGGGGAAATGAGCAGTTCTTC. Translation: CASSLGGWGNEQFF. This chain uses TRBV5-1 with TRBJ2-1; weak D call: TRBD2 (5 bases). V was cut by 0 bases and J by 7 bases, with 11 bases left in between. Germline V gene lookup returns CDR1 SGHRS and CDR2 YFSETQ. The CDR3 spans 14 residues.